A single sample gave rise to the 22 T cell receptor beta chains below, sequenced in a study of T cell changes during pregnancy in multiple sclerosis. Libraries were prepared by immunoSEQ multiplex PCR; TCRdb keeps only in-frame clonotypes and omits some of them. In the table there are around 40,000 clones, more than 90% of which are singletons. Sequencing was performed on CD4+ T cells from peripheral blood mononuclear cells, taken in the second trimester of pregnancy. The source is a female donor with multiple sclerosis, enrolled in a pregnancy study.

CDR3 in DNA: TGTGCCAGCTCCCCGGACAGTACCTCCTACAATGAGCAGTTCTTC. This sequence encodes CASSPDSTSYNEQFF. The chain employs TRBV18 and TRBJ2-1; perhaps TRBD1 as D (6 bases). The germline V gene encodes CDR1 KGHSH and CDR2 LQKENI. This CDR3 region has 15 residues. Between the trimmed V and J ends, which lost 6 bases and 0 bases, there was a span of 12 bases.

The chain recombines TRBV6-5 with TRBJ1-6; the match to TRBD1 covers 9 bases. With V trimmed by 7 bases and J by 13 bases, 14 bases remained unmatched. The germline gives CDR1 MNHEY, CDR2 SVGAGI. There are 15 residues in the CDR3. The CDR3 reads CASTRDRVNLGPLHF. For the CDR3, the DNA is TGTGCCAGCACCCGGGACAGGGTGAATCTGGGGCCCCTCCACTTT.

The CDR3 sequence: CASSQDGPGTAATNEKLFF. The CDR3 DNA follows: TGCGCCAGCAGCCAAGATGGACCTGGGACAGCTGCAACTAATGAAAAACTGTTTTTT. The chain links TRBV4-1 to TRBJ1-4; 7 bases are a match to TRBD1. Germline V gene lookup returns CDR1 MGHRA and CDR2 YSYEKL. This CDR3 is built from 19 residues. V lost 0 bases, J lost 0 bases, and 10 bases stayed unmatched.

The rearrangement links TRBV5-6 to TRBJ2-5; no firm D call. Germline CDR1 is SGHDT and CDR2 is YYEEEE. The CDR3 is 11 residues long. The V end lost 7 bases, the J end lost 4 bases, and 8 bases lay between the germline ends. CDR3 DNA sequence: TGTGCCAGCCGTTTCGGAGAGACCCAGTACTTC. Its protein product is CASRFGETQYF.

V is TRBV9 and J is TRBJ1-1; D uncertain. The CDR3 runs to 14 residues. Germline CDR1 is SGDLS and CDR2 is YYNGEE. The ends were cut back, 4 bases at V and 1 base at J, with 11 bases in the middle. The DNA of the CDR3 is TGTGCCAGCAGCTCCCAGACTGGGAACACTGAAGCTTTCTTT. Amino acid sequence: CASSSQTGNTEAFF.

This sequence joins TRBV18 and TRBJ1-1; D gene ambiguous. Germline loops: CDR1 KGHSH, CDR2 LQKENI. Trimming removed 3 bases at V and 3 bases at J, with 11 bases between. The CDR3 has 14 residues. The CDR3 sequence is CASSPNSRDTEAFF. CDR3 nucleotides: TGTGCCAGCTCACCTAATTCGAGGGACACTGAAGCTTTCTTT.

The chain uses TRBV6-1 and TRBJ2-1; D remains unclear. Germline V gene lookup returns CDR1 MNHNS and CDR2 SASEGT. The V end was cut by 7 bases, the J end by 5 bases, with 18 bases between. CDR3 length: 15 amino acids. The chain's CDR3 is CASTPSSQRNNEQFF. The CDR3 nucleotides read TGTGCCAGCACCCCCAGCTCCCAGAGGAACAATGAGCAGTTCTTC.

The CDR3 loop reads CASSELGQGAGQPQHF. DNA for the CDR3: TGTGCCAGCAGTGAACTCGGGCAGGGGGCCGGTCAGCCCCAGCATTTT. The chain couples TRBV2 to TRBJ1-5; 8 bases line up with TRBD1. This CDR3 has 16 amino acids. Germline CDR1 is SNHLY and CDR2 is FYNNEI. The ends lost 2 bases at V and 6 bases at J; junction bases unmatched: 9.

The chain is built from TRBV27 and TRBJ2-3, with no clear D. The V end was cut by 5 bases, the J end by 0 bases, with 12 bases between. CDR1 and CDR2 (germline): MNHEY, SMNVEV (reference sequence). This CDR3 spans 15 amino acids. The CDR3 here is CASSLNPTSTDTQYF. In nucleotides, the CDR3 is TGTGCCAGCAGTCTAAACCCCACTAGCACAGATACGCAGTATTTT.

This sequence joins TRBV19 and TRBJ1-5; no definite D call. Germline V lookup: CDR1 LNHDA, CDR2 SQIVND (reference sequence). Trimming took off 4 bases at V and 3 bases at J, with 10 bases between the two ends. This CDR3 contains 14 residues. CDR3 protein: CASSNSALNQPQHF. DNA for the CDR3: TGTGCCAGTAGTAACAGTGCCCTCAATCAGCCCCAGCATTTT.

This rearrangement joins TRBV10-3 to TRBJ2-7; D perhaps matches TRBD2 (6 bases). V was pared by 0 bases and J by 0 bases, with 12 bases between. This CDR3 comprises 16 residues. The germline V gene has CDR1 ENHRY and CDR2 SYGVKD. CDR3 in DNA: TGTGCCATCAGTGAGTCGGAGGGGCAAGTCTCCTACGAGCAGTACTTC. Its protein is CAISESEGQVSYEQYF.

The CDR3 DNA sequence: TGTGCCTGGGCCCCATCGGAAACGAGGCGGTTGAGGACTGAAGCTTTCTTT. It codes for CAWAPSETRRLRTEAFF. The chain is built from TRBV30 and TRBJ1-1, with no clear D. The V end lost 5 bases, the J end lost 5 bases, and 27 bases lay between the germline ends. Germline CDR1 and CDR2: GTSNPN and SVGIG (reference sequence). The CDR3 length is 17 residues.

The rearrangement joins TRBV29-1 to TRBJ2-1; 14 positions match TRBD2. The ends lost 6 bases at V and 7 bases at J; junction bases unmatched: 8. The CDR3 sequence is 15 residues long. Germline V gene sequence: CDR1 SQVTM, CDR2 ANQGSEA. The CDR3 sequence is CSVTAGTSGGNEQFF. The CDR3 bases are TGCAGCGTGACGGCCGGGACTAGCGGGGGAAATGAGCAGTTCTTC.

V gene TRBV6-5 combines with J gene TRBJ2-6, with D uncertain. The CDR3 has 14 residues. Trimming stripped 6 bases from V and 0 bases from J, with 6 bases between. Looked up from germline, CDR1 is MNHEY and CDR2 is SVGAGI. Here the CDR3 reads CASREISGANVLTF. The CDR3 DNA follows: TGTGCCAGCAGAGAGATCTCTGGGGCCAACGTCCTGACTTTC.

The CDR3 DNA sequence: TGTGCCAGCAGCTTAGGGGTAGGGGTGGGCAATGAGCAGTTCTTC. Translated, it gives CASSLGVGVGNEQFF. The chain couples TRBV11-3 to TRBJ2-1; tentatively, D is TRBD1 (5 bases). Germline V gene data show CDR1 as SGHNT and CDR2 as YENEEA. The ends were cut back, 1 base at V and 6 bases at J, with 13 bases in the middle. The CDR3 consists of 15 residues.

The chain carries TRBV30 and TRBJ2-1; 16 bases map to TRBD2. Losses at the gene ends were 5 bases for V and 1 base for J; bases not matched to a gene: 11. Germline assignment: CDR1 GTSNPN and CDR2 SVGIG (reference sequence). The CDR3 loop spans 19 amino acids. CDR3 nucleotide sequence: TGTGCCTGGGGCACCCCGGGACTAGCGGGAGGGCCGTCCTACAATGAGCAGTTCTTC. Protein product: CAWGTPGLAGGPSYNEQFF.

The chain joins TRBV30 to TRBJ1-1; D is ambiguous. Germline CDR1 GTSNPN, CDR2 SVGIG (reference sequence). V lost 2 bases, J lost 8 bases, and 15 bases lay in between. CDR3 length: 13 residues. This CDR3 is CAWSWGGDREAFF. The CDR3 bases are TGTGCCTGGAGTTGGGGAGGTGATCGGGAAGCTTTCTTT.

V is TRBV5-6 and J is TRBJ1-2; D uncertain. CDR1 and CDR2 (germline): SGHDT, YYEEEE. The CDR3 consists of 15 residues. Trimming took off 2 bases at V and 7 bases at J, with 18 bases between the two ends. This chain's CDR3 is CASSFDGLGEGGYTF. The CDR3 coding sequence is TGTGCCAGCAGCTTTGACGGCCTTGGGGAGGGTGGCTACACCTTC.

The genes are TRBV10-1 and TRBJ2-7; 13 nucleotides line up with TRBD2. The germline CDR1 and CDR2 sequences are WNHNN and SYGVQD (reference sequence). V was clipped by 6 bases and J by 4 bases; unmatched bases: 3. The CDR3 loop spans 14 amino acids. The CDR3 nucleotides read TGCGCCAGCAGCGCGGGACTAGCGGGGTACGAGCAGTACTTC. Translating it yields CASSAGLAGYEQYF.

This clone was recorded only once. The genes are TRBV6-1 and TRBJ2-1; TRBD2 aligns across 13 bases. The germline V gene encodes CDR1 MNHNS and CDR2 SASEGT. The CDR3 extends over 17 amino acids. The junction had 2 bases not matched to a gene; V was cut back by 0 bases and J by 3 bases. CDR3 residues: CASSEAGLAGNYNEQFF. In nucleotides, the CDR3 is TGTGCCAGCAGTGAAGCGGGACTAGCGGGGAACTACAATGAGCAGTTCTTC.

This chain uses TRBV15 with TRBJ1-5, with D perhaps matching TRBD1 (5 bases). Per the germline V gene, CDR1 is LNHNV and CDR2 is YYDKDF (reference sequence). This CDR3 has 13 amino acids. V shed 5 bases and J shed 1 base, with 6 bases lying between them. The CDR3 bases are TGTGCCACCAGCCGACAGAGCAATCAGCCCCAGCATTTT. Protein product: CATSRQSNQPQHF.

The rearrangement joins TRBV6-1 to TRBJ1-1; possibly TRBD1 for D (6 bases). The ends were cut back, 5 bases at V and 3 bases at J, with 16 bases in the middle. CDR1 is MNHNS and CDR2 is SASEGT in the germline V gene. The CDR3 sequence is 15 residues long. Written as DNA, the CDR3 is TGTGCCAGCAGTCTTCGCAGGGGAGGGCACACTGAAGCTTTCTTT. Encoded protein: CASSLRRGGHTEAFF.